This T cell receptor (beta chain) was identified in a study of spatial heterogeneity in lung cancer. Study summary: More than 8.5 raw reads, on average, carried each unique TCR and UMI combination.

V lost 7 bases and J lost 7, with 8 bases in between. The CDR3 has 10 amino acids. Per the germline V gene, CDR1 is DFQATT and CDR2 is SNEGSKA (reference sequence). Every molecule of TCR cDNA had its own unique molecular identifier. TCRdb ran MiXCR on the 5' RACE reads and lists one entry per CDR3 protein. This table holds some 29,000 distinct CDR3 sequences, roughly 8% found once. Time point here: sample taken at primary tumor resection. Sequencing of whole RNA from tumor, nontumor lung or frozen PBMC involved no sorting. This clonotype appeared many times. Antigen: not known. Study results and limitations: Ubiquitous expanded tumor TCRs were seen in blood more at resection than at follow-up.

The TCR sequence derives from a female donor with early-stage non-small cell lung cancer. This chain links TRBV20-1 with TRBJ2-1, with a tentative D call TRBD2 (6 bases). This sample comprised PBMCs, obtained at surgery. CDR3 loop: CSGGGNEQFF. CDR3 in DNA: TGCAGTGGTGGGGGGAATGAGCAGTTCTTC.